These 28 T cell receptor beta chains came from one sample sequenced in a study of T-cell reconstitution after alpha-beta-depleted transplantation in children. Unique molecular identifiers were used to barcode this TCRbeta library. MiXCR, applied by TCRdb to the PCR reads, yields one record per CDR3 protein. The repertoire holds 500,000 or so distinct CDR3 sequences, with over 25% as singletons. The specimen comprised PBMCs from the stem cell graft donor, sampled from the stem cell graft. Every receptor here comes from a human donor who donated a stem cell graft to a child with aplastic anemia.

V gene TRBV11-2 combines with J gene TRBJ1-2; possible D gene TRBD1, 5 bases. This CDR3 has 13 amino acids. Germline V gene lookup returns CDR1 SGHAT and CDR2 FQNNGV. The V gene lost 5 bases and the J gene lost 6 bases, with 13 bases spanning the gap. The CDR3 region is CASSPPGYDGYTF. CDR3 nucleotides: TGTGCCAGCAGCCCGCCAGGGTACGATGGCTACACCTTC.

This chain uses TRBV7-2 with TRBJ2-2; maybe TRBD2 (5 bases). This CDR3 region has 16 residues. Trimming removed 0 bases from V and 6 bases from J, with 14 bases in between. Per germline, CDR1 SGHTA and CDR2 FQGNSA. Written as DNA, the CDR3 is TGTGCCAGCAGCTTAGCTCAAGCGGAGTCTTCCGGGGAGCTGTTTTTT. Protein product: CASSLAQAESSGELFF.

Concerning this clonotype: One end of the junction does not line up with germline, which may come from a read error. The rearrangement links TRBV20-1 to TRBJ2-5, with 15 bases identical to TRBD2. Germline CDR1 is DFQATT and CDR2 is SNEGSKA (reference sequence). The CDR3 runs 17 residues. The CDR3 reads CCARGNSGLAGGETQYF. CDR3 in DNA: TGCTGTGCTAGAGGAAATAGCGGACTAGCGGGGGGGGAGACCCAGTACTTC.

The genes are TRBV5-1 and TRBJ2-1, with D hard to call. Germline CDR1 reads SGHRS; CDR2 reads YFSETQ. This CDR3 has 14 residues. The ends were cut back, 0 bases at V and 8 bases at J, with 12 bases in the middle. DNA for the CDR3: TGCGCCAGCAGCTTGGCCGGCGTTGGGGATGAGCAGTTCTTC. It codes for CASSLAGVGDEQFF.

On this clonotype itself: The germline gene is not matched at one end of the junction; a read error may be the cause. The rearrangement joins TRBV6-5 to TRBJ2-7, with 9 bases identical to TRBD1. CDR3 size: 15 residues. From germline, CDR1 is MNHEY and CDR2 SVGAGI. The CDR3 reads CACSLNRGPSYEQYF. The CDR3, as DNA: TGTGCCTGCAGTTTAAACAGGGGGCCCTCCTACGAGCAGTACTTC.

The chain is built from TRBV20-1 and TRBJ2-1; D perhaps matches TRBD1 (5 bases). Germline V gives CDR1 DFQATT, CDR2 SNEGSKA (reference sequence). The V and J ends lost 3 bases and 7 bases respectively, with 16 bases between them. The CDR3 is 14 residues long. CDR3 DNA: TGCAGTGCTAGGGCCCCTGCCCCAGGGAATGAGCAGTTCTTC. It yields the protein CSARAPAPGNEQFF.

This rearrangement joins TRBV9 to TRBJ1-1; D might be TRBD1 (6 bases). There are 15 residues in the CDR3. In germline, CDR1 is SGDLS, CDR2 YYNGEE. Trimming stripped 6 bases from V and 0 bases from J, with 15 bases between. The CDR3 DNA is TGTGCCAGCACCAATATCCAGGGGCTGAACACTGAAGCTTTCTTT. This gives the protein CASTNIQGLNTEAFF.

V usage is TRBV28 and J usage is TRBJ2-7; tentative D call: TRBD2 (5 bases). V was pared by 3 bases and J by 0 bases, with 21 bases between. From germline, CDR1 is MDHEN and CDR2 SYDVKM. CDR3 length equals 18 residues. CDR3 coding DNA: TGTGCCAGCAGTTTGGGGTATGGGAGTGCCTGGACCTCCTACGAGCAGTACTTC. Translated, it gives CASSLGYGSAWTSYEQYF.

This clonotype occurred a few times. This chain uses TRBV30 with TRBJ1-2, with D possibly being TRBD1 (5 bases). The CDR3 is 12 residues long. Trimming cost V 4 bases and J 2 bases, with 8 bases left between them. Germline lookup yields CDR1 GTSNPN and CDR2 SVGIG (reference sequence). The CDR3 loop is CAWTRQNYGYTF. CDR3 sequence (DNA): TGTGCCTGGACTCGACAGAACTATGGCTACACCTTC.

This clonotype was counted between two and nine times. This sequence joins TRBV7-2 and TRBJ2-1, with D perhaps given as TRBD1 or TRBD2 (6 bases each). The CDR3 runs to 12 residues. Germline-derived CDR1 and CDR2 are SGHTA and FQGNSA. V lost 6 bases and J lost 8, with 11 bases in between. CDR3 amino acids: CASSLRGDEQFF. CDR3 DNA: TGTGCCAGCAGTTTGAGGGGGGATGAGCAGTTCTTC.

CDR3 nucleotide sequence: TGTGCCAGCAGTTTAGTGGGGGGGAGTGGGACTGAAGCTTTCTTT. Translating gives CASSLVGGSGTEAFF. This rearrangement joins TRBV12-3 or TRBV12-4 to TRBJ1-1; a weak D match, TRBD1 (5 bases). The CDR3 has 15 amino acids. Trimming stripped 1 base from V and 5 bases from J, with 14 bases between.

The chain uses TRBV10-3 and TRBJ1-3, with unresolved D. CDR1 is ENHRY and CDR2 is SYGVKD in the germline V gene. This CDR3 is 17 amino acids long. V was clipped by 0 bases and J by 0 bases, with 12 bases between them. The CDR3 region is CAISESQARNSGNTIYF. CDR3 coding DNA: TGTGCCATCAGTGAGTCGCAGGCCAGAAACTCTGGAAACACCATATATTTT.

V usage is TRBV5-6 and J usage is TRBJ1-5, with D uncertain. V was cut by 3 bases and J by 3 bases, with 13 bases left in between. CDR1 is SGHDT and CDR2 is YYEEEE in the germline V gene. The length of the CDR3 is 15 residues. The CDR3 sequence: CASSSGGRVNQPQHF. DNA of the CDR3: TGTGCCAGCAGCTCCGGAGGGAGGGTCAATCAGCCCCAGCATTTT.

The chain links TRBV7-2 to TRBJ2-3; the match to TRBD2 covers 9 bases. The germline CDR1 and CDR2 sequences are SGHTA and FQGNSA. V gave up 5 bases and J gave up 0 bases; unmatched junction bases: 6. The CDR3 totals 16 residues. CDR3 region: CASSHRLAVSTDTQYF. In DNA, the CDR3 is TGTGCCAGCAGCCATAGACTAGCGGTGAGCACAGATACGCAGTATTTT.

This clonotype was counted only a few times. This chain joins TRBV7-2 and TRBJ2-7; TRBD1 matches at 11 bases. The ends lost 4 bases at V and 4 bases at J; junction bases unmatched: 9. The germline V gene encodes CDR1 SGHTA and CDR2 FQGNSA. The CDR3 totals 16 residues. This CDR3 is CASSSGGTGGWYEQYF. As DNA, the CDR3 is TGTGCCAGCAGCTCGGGGGGGACAGGGGGATGGTACGAGCAGTACTTC.

This chain uses TRBV21-1 with TRBJ2-7; whether TRBD1, the table's D call, matches the DNA was not checked. TRBV21-1 is a pseudogene segment. The CDR3 length is 17 residues. The CDR3 nucleotides are TGTGCCAGCAGCAAAAGCCCCAGGGGGGAGAGGCATCGTGAGCAGTACGTC. Its translation is CASSKSPRGERHREQYV.

The chain has TRBV3-1 and TRBJ2-1, with 9 bases matching TRBD1. Germline V gives CDR1 LGHDT, CDR2 YNNKEL (reference sequence). The CDR3 extends over 18 amino acids. J was trimmed by 4 bases and V by 0 bases; bases with no gene match: 10. This CDR3 is CASSQEKKGQGTYNEQFF. The CDR3, as DNA: TGTGCCAGCAGCCAAGAAAAGAAGGGACAGGGCACGTACAATGAGCAGTTCTTC.

The V and J genes are TRBV4-1 and TRBJ2-5, with 11 bases aligning to TRBD2. Germline assignment: CDR1 MGHRA and CDR2 YSYEKL. The CDR3 has 16 residues. Trimming cost V 1 base and J 5 bases; bases outside gene matches: 6. The CDR3 DNA follows: TGCGCCAGCAGCCAAGCGGTAGCGGGAGGGCGGGAGACCCAGTACTTC. As protein: CASSQAVAGGRETQYF.

This clonotype was found a few times. The chain is built from TRBV6-5 and TRBJ2-2; D remains unclear. The V and J ends lost 2 bases and 6 bases respectively, with 7 bases between them. CDR1 and CDR2 from the germline V gene are MNHEY and SVGAGI. The CDR3 is 13 residues long. Here the CDR3 DNA reads TGTGCCAGCAGTTACGACAACGCCGGGGAGCTGTTTTTT. Translated: CASSYDNAGELFF.

The chain has TRBV5-1 and TRBJ2-1, with 11 positions matching TRBD1. Germline CDR1 and CDR2: SGHRS and YFSETQ. The CDR3 covers 17 residues. V lost 3 bases, J lost 7 bases, and 12 bases stayed unmatched. CDR3 nucleotide sequence: TGCGCCAGCAGCTCTGAACCGGGACAGGGGGTGGGGAATGAGCAGTTCTTC. It codes for CASSSEPGQGVGNEQFF.

This rearrangement joins TRBV29-1 to TRBJ1-1; D gene ambiguous. V lost 6 bases and J 5 bases, leaving 13 bases between the germline ends. This CDR3 is built from 12 residues. Germline V gene data show CDR1 as SQVTM and CDR2 as ANQGSEA. In DNA form, the CDR3 reads TGCAGCGTCGTACCCCAGGCGACTGAAGCTTTCTTT. It specifies CSVVPQATEAFF.

In its sample, this clonotype was seen once. The chain recombines TRBV18 with TRBJ2-1; a weak D match, TRBD1 (6 bases). Trimming took off 5 bases at V and 8 bases at J, with 13 bases between the two ends. Germline V gene lookup returns CDR1 KGHSH and CDR2 LQKENI. There are 13 residues in the CDR3. The CDR3 region has the DNA TGTGCCAGCTCAGAACCGGCAGGGGATGAGCAGTTCTTC. Encoded protein: CASSEPAGDEQFF.

The chain joins TRBV27 to TRBJ2-5, with unresolved D. The V and J ends lost 9 bases and 1 base respectively, with 21 bases between them. Germline V lookup: CDR1 MNHEY, CDR2 SMNVEV (reference sequence). The CDR3 has 16 residues. CDR3 in amino acids: CARHLTASLSQETQYF. DNA of the CDR3: TGTGCCAGACACCTAACGGCTAGTCTGAGCCAAGAGACCCAGTACTTC.

The J gene is TRBJ1-2, the V gene TRBV12-3 or TRBV12-4, with TRBD1 as a possible D gene (5 bases). CDR3 size: 14 residues. Trimming removed 1 base from V and 6 bases from J, with 12 bases in between. CDR3 sequence reads: CASSLDVKGHGYTF. In DNA, the CDR3 is TGTGCCAGCAGTTTAGACGTCAAGGGGCATGGCTACACCTTC.

This chain joins TRBV20-1 and TRBJ2-5; D ambiguous. Germline loops: CDR1 DFQATT, CDR2 SNEGSKA (reference sequence). The CDR3 is 13 residues long. Trimming took 5 bases from V and 5 from J, leaving 15 bases between them. The CDR3, as DNA: TGCAGTGCTTCTAGAGTGAATAGGGAGACCCAGTACTTC. Protein product: CSASRVNRETQYF.

The gene calls are TRBV3-1 and TRBJ2-5; tentatively, D is TRBD1 (6 bases). Germline CDR1 and CDR2: LGHDT and YNNKEL (reference sequence). Trimming removed 2 bases at V and 5 bases at J, with 24 bases between. The CDR3 covers 18 residues. In DNA form, the CDR3 reads TGTGCCAGCAGCCAACCCGGCCTTATCATAACAGGGTGGGAGACCCAGTACTTC. This sequence encodes CASSQPGLIITGWETQYF.

This chain links TRBV12-3 or TRBV12-4 with TRBJ2-1; D is undetermined. V lost 2 bases and J 5 bases, leaving 10 bases between the germline ends. This CDR3 has 14 residues. The chain's CDR3 is CASSLRQTDNEQFF. In DNA form, the CDR3 reads TGTGCCAGCAGTTTACGGCAGACGGACAATGAGCAGTTCTTC.

The J gene is TRBJ2-3, the V gene TRBV20-1, with D hard to call. The germline V and J ends were trimmed by 4 bases and 3 bases, with 17 bases remaining between them. Germline CDR1 reads DFQATT; CDR2 reads SNEGSKA (reference sequence). This CDR3 has 15 residues. The CDR3 loop reads CSATHPTRSTDTQYF. The CDR3, as DNA: TGCAGTGCTACCCACCCTACGAGATCGACAGATACGCAGTATTTT.